This T cell receptor (beta chain) originates from a study of regulatory T cells in long-lasting Graves disease. Arm-PCR with iRepertoire HTBI primers amplified the CDR3 regions for these TCR beta libraries. From the multiplex PCR reads, TCRdb called clonotypes with MiXCR, one entry per CDR3 protein. The data show 550,000 to 650,000 distinct CDR3 sequences, with about 16% seen just once and 12% held by the top ten. Study-level findings and limits: Patients whose Graves' disease persisted exhibited lower TCR diversity than those newly diagnosed. Public clonotype sharing was higher in persistent than newly diagnosed patients.

There are 18 residues in the CDR3. Germline CDR1 SGHAT, CDR2 FQDESV (reference sequence). V gave up 7 bases and J gave up 0 bases; unmatched junction bases: 10. As to time point: newly diagnosed GD, antithyroid drugs for less than 3 months. The TCR library used RNA extracted from PBMCs. A volume of approximately 9 milliliters of peripheral blood was collected in EDTA tubes. This clonotype was found many times. Its antigen is unknown. Another study also made use of these data, one on T cells in Graves' hyperthyroidism and ophthalmopathy. That report notes: TCR CDR3 underwent first-round RT-PCR with the HTBI primer set.

This specimen was peripheral blood mononuclear cells (PBMCs), taken at new diagnosis, from a patient treated with antithyroid drugs. The TCR comes from a man aged 18 to 29 with Graves disease. The rearrangement joins TRBV11-1 to TRBJ2-5; TRBD2 agrees at 14 bases. The CDR3 here is CASKGPGLAGDYQETQYF. CDR3 nucleotide sequence: TGTGCCAGCAAGGGTCCGGGACTAGCGGGGGACTACCAAGAGACCCAGTACTTC.